What follows are 4 T cell receptor beta chains derived from one specimen sequenced in a study of T cell changes during pregnancy in multiple sclerosis. Data came from immunoSEQ multiplex PCR; TCRdb stores just in-frame clones and leaves some out. This table has 50,000 or so clones, around 93% appearing once. The sequencing used CD4+ T cells from peripheral blood mononuclear cells, collected after pregnancy. These TCRs come from a female donor with multiple sclerosis, enrolled in a pregnancy study.

A single count supports this clone. V and J are TRBV19 and TRBJ1-5; the match to TRBD1 covers 7 bases. Trimming cost V 5 bases and J 4 bases; bases outside gene matches: 11. The CDR3 spans 16 residues. CDR1 is LNHDA, CDR2 SQIVND, per germline (reference sequence). CDR3 protein: CASSPAGGLANQPQHF. The DNA for the CDR3 is TGTGCCAGTAGTCCCGCAGGGGGACTAGCAAATCAGCCCCAGCATTTT.

This chain connects TRBV30 to TRBJ1-1, with D uncertain. CDR1 is GTSNPN and CDR2 is SVGIG in the germline V gene (reference sequence). The CDR3 sequence is 15 residues long. The ends were cut back, 3 bases at V and 0 bases at J, with 14 bases in the middle. CDR3 coding DNA: TGTGCCTGGAGCCGCGGTAGAACGATGAACACTGAAGCTTTCTTT. It codes for CAWSRGRTMNTEAFF.

This chain uses TRBV6-7 with TRBJ2-7; 7 bases line up with TRBD2. TRBV6-7 is noted as an ORF with a role that remains uncertain. The CDR3 contains 13 residues. After removal of 8 bases from V and 4 bases from J, the junction contained 8 bases not matched to a gene. CDR3 DNA: TGTGCCAGCGTACGGGGGGTCTATTACGAGCAGTACTTC. Amino acid sequence: CASVRGVYYEQYF.

The chain links TRBV5-6 to TRBJ2-7, with 10 bases fitting TRBD1. This CDR3 comprises 15 residues. Germline trimming cut 3 bases from V and 6 bases from J; bases unmatched to any gene: 9. CDR1 and CDR2 from the germline V gene are SGHDT and YYEEEE. For the CDR3, the DNA is TGTGCCAGCAGCTGGGCCGGGACAGGGGACCCCGAGCAGTACTTC. This translates into CASSWAGTGDPEQYF.